These T cell receptor beta chains were read from a single sample in a study of regulatory T cells in long-lasting Graves disease. Via MiXCR, TCRdb re-called the multiplex PCR reads, giving one row per CDR3 protein. This table has about 400,000 distinct CDR3 sequences, 16% appearing once. These sequences were also reported in another study, on T cells in Graves' hyperthyroidism and ophthalmopathy.

The material was peripheral blood mononuclear cells (PBMCs), obtained at new diagnosis, from a patient treated with antithyroid drugs. The receptors were sampled from a young woman with Graves disease. The CDR3 runs from the conserved cysteine through the conserved F or W. The order of the fields is J gene, clone size, D gene, V gene, CDR3 DNA, CDR3 protein. D genes are given only for firm matches. Rows may omit the clone size; those that give it use once, few, many or a size class.

>TRBJ2-7|many|TRBD1|TRBV5-1
TGCGCCAGCAGCTTGGAGGTCAGGGGGCATGAGCAGTACTTC
CASSLEVRGHEQYF
>TRBJ1-1|many|TRBD1|TRBV11-1
TGTGCCAGCAGCGCCCATTGGACAGGTGAGACTGAAGCTTTCTTT
CASSAHWTGETEAFF
>TRBJ1-6|few|.|TRBV4-1
TGCGCCAGCAGCCAGGGCCTGGAACCCCTCCACTTT
CASSQGLEPLHF
>TRBJ1-5|many|.|TRBV7-8
TGTGCCAGCAGCTTAGGTCCTGGGTATCAGCCCCAGCATTTT
CASSLGPGYQPQHF
>TRBJ1-4|.|.|TRBV20-1
TGCAGTGCTAGAGATCATTTGACAGGAACTGAAAATCTGTTTTTT
CSARDHLTGTENLFF
>TRBJ2-1|many|TRBD2|TRBV9
TGTGCCAGCAGCGTACTAGCGGGAGTCGATGAGCAGTTCTTC
CASSVLAGVDEQFF
>TRBJ1-1|few|.|TRBV29-1
TGCAGCGTTGAAGTAGGGAGGCATGAAGCTTTCTTT
CSVEVGRHEAFF
>TRBJ1-5|.|.|TRBV7-8
TGTGCCAGCAGCTTCGGCGCGGGTCCCCAGCATTTT
CASSFGAGPQHF
>TRBJ1-4|few|.|TRBV7-6
TGTGCCAGCAGCTTAGCCCATATAACTAATGAAAAACTGTTTTTT
CASSLAHITNEKLFF
>TRBJ1-1|many|TRBD1|TRBV2
TGTGCCAGCAATGTTCGACAGGGCAGCACTGAAGCTTTCTTT
CASNVRQGSTEAFF
>TRBJ2-6|.|.|TRBV18
TGTGCCAGCTCACCACCTAACAGGGCTGGGGCCAACGTCCTGACTTTC
CASSPPNRAGANVLTF
>TRBJ2-1|few|.|TRBV5-8
TGTGCCAGTGCGGGGCCGGCGTACAATGAGCAGTTCTTC
CASAGPAYNEQFF
>TRBJ1-2|many|TRBD1|TRBV5-1
TGCGCCAGCAGCTCCGGGACAGGGAGCTACACCTTC
CASSSGTGSYTF
>TRBJ2-5|many|TRBD1|TRBV5-1
TGCGCCAGCAGCTGGGGGACAGGGGGCCGGGAGACCCAGTACTTC
CASSWGTGGRETQYF
>TRBJ1-5|many|.|TRBV20-1
TGCAGTGCTAGAACCTGGGCAGGGGAAAATCAGCCCCAGCATTTT
CSARTWAGENQPQHF
>TRBJ2-7|many|.|TRBV12-3/TRBV12-4
TGTGCCAGCAGTACCCGTCGGCCCTACGAGCAGTACTTC
CASSTRRPYEQYF
>TRBJ1-2|many|.|TRBV2
TGTGCCAGCAGCGCCAACAGGCCCCTGGGTGGCTACACCTTC
CASSANRPLGGYTF
>TRBJ2-7|many|.|TRBV6-6
TGTGCCAGCAGTTACTCGGCCGGGACCAACTACGAGCAGTACTTC
CASSYSAGTNYEQYF
>TRBJ1-1|few|.|TRBV20-1
TGCAGTGCGCACTCTGGGGGACGCACTGAAGCTTTCTTT
CSAHSGGRTEAFF
>TRBJ1-5|.|.|TRBV19
TGTGCCAGTAGTATAGTTTGGGAGAATCAGCCCCAGCATTTT
CASSIVWENQPQHF
>TRBJ2-1|many|.|TRBV6-5
TGTGCCAGCAGTTACTCGCCGGGTTACACTGAGCAGTTCTTC
CASSYSPGYTEQFF
>TRBJ2-7|many|.|TRBV3-1
TGTGCCAGCAGTAACTCCTACGAGCAGTACTTC
CASSNSYEQYF
>TRBJ1-1|few|.|TRBV7-7
TGTGCTAGCAGCCCCGCGCGGGGGGCTGAAGCTTTCTTT
CASSPARGAEAFF
>TRBJ2-3|many|TRBD2|TRBV28
TGTGCCAGCAGTTTCCAGCGGGGGGCCACAGATACGCAGTATTTT
CASSFQRGATDTQYF
>TRBJ2-1|many|.|TRBV20-1
TGCAGTGCAAGTACTACGAGTAAGAATGAGCAGTTCTTC
CSASTTSKNEQFF
>TRBJ2-3|.|.|TRBV4-2
TGTGCCAGCAGCCAAGAGTGGCGTGATACGCAGTATTTT
CASSQEWRDTQYF
>TRBJ1-5|many|TRBD1|TRBV2
TGTGCCAGCACTACCGACAGGGTAAATCAGCCCCAGCATTTT
CASTTDRVNQPQHF
>TRBJ1-2|many|.|TRBV20-1
TGCAGTGCTAGAGATCCGGAGAGTCCGGGCTACACCTTC
CSARDPESPGYTF
>TRBJ2-4|.|.|TRBV25-1
TGTGCCAGCACCACCCACACAGGACCAAACATTCAGTACTTC
CASTTHTGPNIQYF
>TRBJ2-7|many|.|TRBV3-1
TGTGCCAGCAGCCAAGACGAGGCGGGCTCCTACGAGCAGTACTTC
CASSQDEAGSYEQYF
>TRBJ2-3|.|TRBD2|TRBV7-6
TGTGCCAGCAGCCCGGGGACTAGCGGGGGTCACCAGTATTTT
CASSPGTSGGHQYF
>TRBJ2-7|many|.|TRBV29-1
TGCAGCGTTGGGGGCCAGACCTACGAGCAGTACTTC
CSVGGQTYEQYF
>TRBJ1-5|.|.|TRBV3-1
TGTGGGAGCAGCCGAGACGGTCAGCCCCAGCATTTT
CGSSRDGQPQHF
>TRBJ2-7|many|TRBD2|TRBV6-1
TGTGCCAGCAGTGCGACTAGCGGCTACGAGCAGTACTTC
CASSATSGYEQYF
>TRBJ2-2|few|.|TRBV30
TGTGCCTGGAGTAGGACCTCCAATTTGAACACCGGGGAGCTGTTTTTT
CAWSRTSNLNTGELFF
>TRBJ1-5|.|.|TRBV10-3
TGTGCCATCAGTGACTCGGTTGGGAATCAGCCCCAGCATTTT
CAISDSVGNQPQHF
>TRBJ2-1|many|TRBD2|TRBV28
TGTGCCAGCGTGACTAGCACCTACAATGAGCAGTTCTTC
CASVTSTYNEQFF
>TRBJ2-5|many|.|TRBV5-1
TGCGCCAGCAGCTTGGTCCAAGAGACCCAGTACTTC
CASSLVQETQYF
>TRBJ2-2|.|.|TRBV5-1
TGCGCCAGCAGCTACCAACAGGGCCCCGGGGAGCTGTTTTTT
CASSYQQGPGELFF
>TRBJ1-2|many|.|TRBV6-1
TGTGCCAGCAGCCCTGGTCCCAGCCAACTAAGAGATGGCTACACCTTC
CASSPGPSQLRDGYTF
>TRBJ2-1|few|TRBD2|TRBV12-3/TRBV12-4
TGTGCCAGCAGTTGGGGGGGGATTGAGCAGTTCTTC
CASSWGGIEQFF
>TRBJ2-1|many|.|TRBV30
TGTGCCTGGAGTGCCGGGACTTCTGAGCAGTTCTTC
CAWSAGTSEQFF
>TRBJ2-7|many|.|TRBV3-1
TGTGCCAGCAGCCTCCACGACGGGGGCTTCGAGCAGTACTTC
CASSLHDGGFEQYF
>TRBJ2-1|.|.|TRBV19
TGTGCCAGTAGGGCGGACCGGTACAATGAGCAGTTCTTC
CASRADRYNEQFF
>TRBJ2-1|.|TRBD2|TRBV5-1
TGCGCCAGCAGCAGCCCAGGACTAGCGGCCTACAATGAGCAGTTCTTC
CASSSPGLAAYNEQFF
>TRBJ2-7|many|.|TRBV6-1
TGTGCCAGCAGTGAGGGGCAGTCTAGCGACGAGCAGTACTTC
CASSEGQSSDEQYF
>TRBJ1-6|many|.|TRBV7-8
TGTGCCAGCAGCTTAAGGGCAGCCGGCAATTCACCCCTCCACTTT
CASSLRAAGNSPLHF
>TRBJ2-2|few|.|TRBV7-9
TGTGCCAGCAGCGGCCGGGACCGGAGGGTAACCGGGGAGCTGTTTTTT
CASSGRDRRVTGELFF
>TRBJ2-3|many|TRBD2|TRBV12-3/TRBV12-4
TGTGCCAGCAGTTCACTAGCGGGGGGGCACGGCACAGATACGCAGTATTTT
CASSSLAGGHGTDTQYF
>TRBJ2-3|many|TRBD2|TRBV27
TGTGCCAGCAGTCTTTCTAGCGGGGGAAATACGCAGTATTTT
CASSLSSGGNTQYF
>TRBJ2-5|.|TRBD2|TRBV11-2
TGTGCCAGCAGCTTAGTCAGGACTAGCGGGGGGCAACAAGAGACCCAGTACTTC
CASSLVRTSGGQQETQYF
>TRBJ2-7|few|.|TRBV6-5
TGTGCCAGCAGTTCCCTATGGGAGGCTTCCTCCTACGAGCAGTACTTC
CASSSLWEASSYEQYF
>TRBJ2-1|few|.|TRBV7-9
TGTGCCAGCAGCATCGGACGAGATGAGCAGTTCTTC
CASSIGRDEQFF
>TRBJ2-7|many|.|TRBV11-2
TGTGCCAGCAGCTTCGGCCCTGACAGTCCCGAGCAGTACTTC
CASSFGPDSPEQYF
>TRBJ2-5|many|TRBD2|TRBV10-3
TGTGCCATCAGTGGGACTAGCCAAGAGACCCAGTACTTC
CAISGTSQETQYF